This TCR beta chain was identified in a study of blood T cells in healthy people across ages. The second PCR ran about 6 to 12 cycles with a sample-barcoded 5' primer and J-beta primers. Each CDR3 protein is one row after TCRdb ran MiXCR on the 5' RACE reads. The sample carries 780,000 or so distinct CDR3 sequences, 20% to 30% recorded once. Looked up from germline, CDR1 is SQVTM and CDR2 is ANQGSEA. This CDR3 has 12 residues. Losses at the gene ends were 7 bases for V and 6 bases for J; bases not matched to a gene: 8. These data also formed part of another study, on T cells of mothers and their children. That publication notes: For the second PCR, the M1S primer put in sample barcodes and 2-4 random nucleotides.

This clonotype originated in a boy between 5 and 17 years old in good health. Sequencing used blood. The rearrangement joins TRBV29-1 to TRBJ2-7; 8 nucleotides align to TRBD1. DNA of the CDR3: TGCAGCGCCTGGACAGGGTCTAGCGAGCAGTACTTC. Residues: CSAWTGSSEQYF.